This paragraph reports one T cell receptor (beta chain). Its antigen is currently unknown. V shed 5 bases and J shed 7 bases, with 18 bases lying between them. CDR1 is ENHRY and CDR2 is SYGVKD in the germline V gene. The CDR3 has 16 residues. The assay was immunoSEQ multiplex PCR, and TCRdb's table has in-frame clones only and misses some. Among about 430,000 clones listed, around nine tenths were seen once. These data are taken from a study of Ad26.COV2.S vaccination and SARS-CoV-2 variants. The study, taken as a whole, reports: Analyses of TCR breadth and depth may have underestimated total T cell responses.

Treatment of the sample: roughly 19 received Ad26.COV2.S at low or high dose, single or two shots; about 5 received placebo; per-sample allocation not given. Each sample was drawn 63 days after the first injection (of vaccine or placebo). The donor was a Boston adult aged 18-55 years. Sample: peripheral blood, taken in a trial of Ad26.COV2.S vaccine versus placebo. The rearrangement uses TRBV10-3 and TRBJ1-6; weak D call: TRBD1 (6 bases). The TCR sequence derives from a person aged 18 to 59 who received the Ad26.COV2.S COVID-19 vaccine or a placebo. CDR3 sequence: CAISTRLSGENSPLHF. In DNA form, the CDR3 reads TGTGCCATCAGTACCCGACTCTCAGGGGAAAATTCACCCCTCCACTTT.